Listed below are T cell receptor beta chains from one sample, sequenced in a study of OX40 agonist ivuxolimab in advanced cancers. The table came from immunoSEQ multiplex PCR; TCRdb's copy has only in-frame clones and leaves some out. Among 60,000 or so clones listed, around 84% were seen once. The sequencing used CD4+ or CD8+ T cells sorted from blood, collected in a trial of the OX40 agonist ivuxolimab. These receptor sequences come from an adult with an advanced solid tumor such as melanoma, head and neck, liver or kidney cancer. The CDR3 runs from the conserved cysteine through the conserved F or W. The D gene is left open where the match is weak. Clone size is given for some rows only: seen once, a few or many times, or a class if the clone is expanded.

j_call v_call clone_size d_call cdr3_aa cdr3_nt
TRBJ2-5 TRBV5-1 . TRBD1 CASSRTRQGRETQYF TGCGCCAGCAGCCGCACCCGACAGGGTAGGGAGACCCAGTACTTC
TRBJ2-3 TRBV15 once TRBD2 CATSRDLAGTDTQYF TGTGCCACCAGCAGAGACCTAGCGGGCACAGATACGCAGTATTTT
TRBJ2-5 TRBV14 once . CASSPDRLSGVGTQYF TGTGCCAGCAGCCCAGACAGGCTCTCGGGTGTAGGGACCCAGTACTTC
TRBJ1-1 TRBV7-9 . TRBD1 CASTSGTVNTEAFF TGTGCCAGCACCTCCGGGACAGTGAACACTGAAGCTTTCTTT
TRBJ2-3 TRBV5-5 . . CASSFIRGTSTDTQYF TGTGCCAGCAGCTTCATCCGGGGGACTAGCACAGATACGCAGTATTTT
TRBJ1-1 TRBV18 . TRBD1 CASSPLQGALYTEAFF TGTGCCAGCTCACCACTCCAGGGGGCATTGTACACTGAAGCTTTCTTT
TRBJ1-2 TRBV29-1 . . CSVEPNGGSYGYTF TGCAGCGTTGAGCCTAATGGGGGGTCCTATGGCTACACCTTC
TRBJ1-1 TRBV18 . . CASSPQLTGTKNTEAFF TGTGCCAGCTCACCACAATTGACAGGAACCAAGAACACTGAAGCTTTCTTT
TRBJ2-5 TRBV20-1 . . CSAIAGGQGYF TGCAGTGCTATCGCCGGGGGTCAGGGCTACTTC
TRBJ1-5 TRBV5-3 . TRBD1 CARSWVDRASNQPQHF TGTGCCAGAAGTTGGGTAGACAGGGCGAGCAATCAGCCCCAGCATTTT
TRBJ2-1 TRBV19 . TRBD1 CASSSQGVRYNEQFF TGTGCCAGTAGTTCCCAGGGGGTGAGGTACAATGAGCAGTTCTTC
TRBJ2-5 TRBV12-5 once . CASGTDSRGTQYF TGTGCTAGTGGCACAGACAGCCGTGGGACCCAGTACTTC
TRBJ1-4 TRBV7-9 . . CASLPDRIEKLFF TGTGCCAGCTTGCCGGACCGAATTGAAAAACTGTTTTTT
TRBJ2-7 TRBV7-2 . . CASSLGKAGTYEQYF TGTGCCAGCAGCTTAGGGAAGGCGGGAACGTACGAGCAGTACTTC
TRBJ1-6 TRBV9 . TRBD1 CASSAHPTGGRSPLHF TGTGCCAGCAGCGCCCACCCGACAGGGGGCAGGTCACCCCTCCACTTT
TRBJ1-5 TRBV19 . TRBD1 CASSERQGINGNQPQHF TGTGCCAGTAGTGAAAGACAGGGGATCAACGGCAATCAGCCCCAGCATTTT
TRBJ2-4 TRBV4-1 . . CASSQSPRANLAKNIQYF TGCGCCAGCAGCCAGAGCCCCCGGGCAAACCTAGCCAAAAACATTCAGTACTTC
TRBJ1-1 TRBV7-9 . . CASSLSGRERTEAFF TGTGCCAGCAGCTTGTCAGGGCGGGAGAGGACTGAAGCTTTCTTT
TRBJ1-6 TRBV7-2 . . CASSLRGPDSRNNSPLHF TGTGCCAGCAGCTTAAGAGGCCCGGACAGCCGGAATAATTCACCCCTCCACTTT
TRBJ1-5 TRBV19 . TRBD1 CASSTTGQGGQPQHF TGTGCCAGTAGTACGACGGGACAGGGAGGGCAGCCCCAGCATTTT
TRBJ2-7 TRBV19 . TRBD1 CASSEGQGKSYEQYF TGTGCCAGTAGTGAAGGACAGGGGAAATCCTACGAGCAGTACTTC
TRBJ1-1 TRBV6-1 once . CASSEQGRNTEAFF TGTGCCAGCAGTGAACAGGGTCGGAACACTGAAGCTTTCTTT
TRBJ2-5 TRBV7-8 . . CASSPRQAETQYF TGTGCCAGCAGCCCGCGACAGGCGGAGACCCAGTACTTC
TRBJ2-7 TRBV5-1 . TRBD2 CASSVSGGNYEQYF TGCGCCAGCAGCGTAAGCGGGGGGAACTACGAGCAGTACTTC
TRBJ1-1 TRBV6-1 . . CASVGGDSLNTEAFF TGTGCCAGCGTGGGCGGGGATAGTCTGAACACTGAAGCTTTCTTT
TRBJ2-5 TRBV2 . . CASRVVAPRETQYF TGTGCCAGCAGAGTAGTTGCCCCGAGAGAGACCCAGTACTTC
TRBJ1-2 TRBV2 few TRBD1 CATWDRENYGYTF TGTGCCACCTGGGACAGGGAGAACTATGGCTACACCTTC
TRBJ2-7 TRBV10-3 once . CAISEPTASPKKYF TGTGCCATCAGTGAGCCGACCGCAAGCCCCAAGAAGTACTTC
TRBJ1-1 TRBV5-1 . TRBD1 CASSYDRGGTEAFF TGCGCCAGCAGCTATGACAGGGGAGGTACTGAAGCTTTCTTT
TRBJ2-3 TRBV7-9 . TRBD2 CASSSAGPSGTQYF TGTGCCAGCAGCTCAGCGGGGCCTTCGGGTACGCAGTATTTT
TRBJ2-7 TRBV6-1 . . CASRPIGSYEQYF TGTGCCAGCAGGCCCATTGGCTCCTACGAGCAGTACTTC
TRBJ1-6 TRBV19 . . CASSIGGQHNSPLHF TGTGCCAGTAGTATAGGCGGACAGCATAATTCACCCCTCCACTTT
TRBJ2-5 TRBV5-1 . . CASSLVPDQETQYF TGCGCCAGCAGCTTGGTGCCAGACCAAGAGACCCAGTACTTC
TRBJ1-2 TRBV13 few TRBD1 CASSLRGAYGYTF TGTGCCAGCAGCCTCAGGGGGGCCTATGGCTACACCTTC
TRBJ2-5 TRBV7-8 . TRBD2 CASSLGISGGQETQYF TGTGCCAGCAGCTTAGGAATTAGCGGGGGCCAAGAGACCCAGTACTTC
TRBJ1-2 TRBV2 . . CASSEEGNYGYTF TGTGCCAGCAGTGAGGAGGGGAACTATGGCTACACCTTC
TRBJ2-1 TRBV2 . . CASSGQIYNEQFF TGTGCCAGCAGTGGGCAGATATACAATGAGCAGTTCTTC
TRBJ1-2 TRBV7-9 . . CASSAGNDYGYTF TGTGCCAGCAGTGCAGGGAATGACTATGGCTACACCTTC
TRBJ2-1 TRBV7-9 . TRBD2 CASSPRTSGGSSYNEQFF TGTGCCAGCAGCCCCCGGACTAGCGGGGGGAGCTCCTACAATGAGCAGTTCTTC
TRBJ1-1 TRBV11-2 . . CASIPGAYNMNTEAFF TGTGCCAGCATTCCCGGGGCCTATAACATGAACACTGAAGCTTTCTTT
TRBJ1-1 TRBV18 . . CASSPLEGRNTEAFF TGTGCCAGCTCACCATTGGAGGGAAGGAACACTGAAGCTTTCTTT
TRBJ1-2 TRBV5-1 . TRBD1 CASSWEQGAFSSGYTF TGCGCCAGCAGCTGGGAACAGGGGGCGTTTTCGAGTGGCTACACCTTC
TRBJ1-1 TRBV6-5 . TRBD1 CASSYDRATEAFF TGTGCCAGCAGTTACGACAGGGCCACTGAAGCTTTCTTT
TRBJ1-2 TRBV28 . . CASNSQGRPLGYGYTF TGTGCCAGCAACTCTCAGGGGCGCCCGCTCGGCTATGGCTACACCTTC
TRBJ1-2 TRBV7-9 . . CASSSRVSGYTF TGTGCCAGCAGCTCCAGGGTGAGTGGCTACACCTTC
TRBJ1-4 TRBV7-9 . TRBD1 CASSASGTANEKLFF TGTGCCAGCAGCGCGAGCGGGACAGCGAATGAAAAACTGTTTTTT
TRBJ2-5 TRBV19 . TRBD1 CASSIGGGRETQYF TGTGCCAGTAGTATAGGAGGGGGCAGGGAGACCCAGTACTTC
TRBJ2-1 TRBV27 . . CASSFSGTDNEQFF TGTGCCAGCAGTTTTTCCGGGACGGACAATGAGCAGTTCTTC
TRBJ2-6 TRBV7-9 . . CASSLASQAGSGANVLTF TGTGCCAGCAGCTTAGCAAGTCAGGCAGGGTCCGGGGCCAACGTCCTGACTTTC
TRBJ1-3 TRBV7-8 . . CASSLGQGNGNTIYF TGTGCCAGCAGCTTAGGGCAGGGAAATGGAAACACCATATATTTT
TRBJ1-1 TRBV18 . . CASSPLEQPLMNTEAFF TGTGCCAGCTCACCACTGGAACAGCCCCTAATGAACACTGAAGCTTTCTTT
TRBJ2-7 TRBV15 . . CATSSLGLSYEQYF TGTGCCACCAGCAGCCTGGGGCTCTCCTACGAGCAGTACTTC
TRBJ1-2 TRBV5-4 few TRBD1 CASSVAQRTGGLGGYTF TGTGCCAGCAGCGTCGCACAACGAACAGGGGGCCTTGGCGGCTACACCTTC
TRBJ2-1 TRBV6-5 once TRBD2 CASRKPSGGTQEQFF TGTGCCAGCAGAAAACCTAGCGGGGGGACGCAAGAGCAGTTCTTC
TRBJ1-2 TRBV7-6 . . CASSLGGRYGYTF TGTGCCAGCAGCTTAGGGGGTAGGTATGGCTACACCTTC
TRBJ2-7 TRBV5-1 once . CASSGQGIHEQYF TGCGCCAGCAGTGGGCAGGGAATCCACGAGCAGTACTTC
TRBJ2-7 TRBV30 . TRBD2 CAWKEPGLASHEQYF TGTGCCTGGAAAGAACCGGGACTAGCGAGCCACGAGCAGTACTTC
TRBJ2-7 TRBV11-2 . . CASSNGLASSYEQYF TGTGCCAGCAGCAATGGACTCGCTAGCTCCTACGAGCAGTACTTC
TRBJ2-3 TRBV5-1 . . CASSLARGRGDTQYF TGCGCCAGCAGCTTGGCCCGAGGCAGGGGAGATACGCAGTATTTT
TRBJ1-2 TRBV29-1 . . CSVFSSRGASGYTF TGCAGCGTCTTCTCGTCCCGGGGGGCGAGCGGCTACACCTTC